Below, 24 T cell receptor beta chains from the same sample are listed, as sequenced in a study of Ad26.COV2.S vaccination and SARS-CoV-2 variants. Here immunoSEQ multiplex PCR was the method, and the copy in TCRdb shows in-frame clones only, minus some. In the table there are more than 120,000 clones, roughly 88% of which are singletons. This sample comprised peripheral blood, obtained after recovery from COVID-19. These TCRs come from a human donor who had recovered from COVID-19.

The V gene is TRBV3-1 (or the pseudogene TRBV3-2), the J gene TRBJ2-7, with a weak D call TRBD1 (6 bases). Trimming took 5 bases from V and 0 from J, leaving 14 bases between them. Germline V CDR1 and CDR2: LGHDT, YNNKEL (reference sequence). The CDR3 runs to 15 residues. The CDR3 reads CASSRTETYSYEQYF. The CDR3 DNA reads as TGTGCCAGCAGCAGGACAGAAACTTACTCCTACGAGCAGTACTTC.

The chain combines TRBV28 with TRBJ1-2; D ambiguous. Trimming shortened V by 10 bases and J by 1 base, and 16 bases separated the two germline ends. The V gene's germline CDR1 is MDHEN and CDR2 SYDVKM. The CDR3 has 14 amino acids. CDR3 in DNA: TGTGCCATCGACCGGACGGAAGATAACTATGGCTACACCTTC. Protein: CAIDRTEDNYGYTF.

This chain links TRBV21-1 with TRBJ1-5; the DNA was not used to check the table's D call, TRBD1. TRBV21-1 is a pseudogene segment. This CDR3 comprises 14 residues. CDR3 coding DNA: TGTGCCTCCGAGGGACAGGGTGAGGGTCAGCCCCAGCATTTT. The encoded protein is CASEGQGEGQPQHF.

The genes are TRBV7-2 and TRBJ2-3; 11 positions match TRBD1. Trimming took 3 bases from V and 2 from J; bases not matched to a gene: 1. There are 15 residues in the CDR3. In germline, CDR1 is SGHTA, CDR2 FQGNSA. The DNA of the CDR3 is TGTGCCAGCAGCTTGGGACAGGGGGTCACAGATACGCAGTATTTT. Amino acid sequence: CASSLGQGVTDTQYF.

This clone was seen a handful of times. Other DNA sequences from this sample encode an identical CDR3 as well. The genes are TRBV6-5 and TRBJ1-2; tentative D call: TRBD1 (5 bases). Trimming removed 2 bases at V and 4 bases at J, with 5 bases between. Germline V CDR1 and CDR2: MNHEY, SVGAGI. The CDR3 loop spans 12 amino acids. CDR3 nucleotides: TGTGCCAGCAGTTACGGGGGCTATGGCTACACCTTC. Translated: CASSYGGYGYTF.

This clone was found once. V and J are TRBV27 and TRBJ1-4; a weak D match, TRBD1 (6 bases). There are 16 residues in the CDR3. CDR1 and CDR2 (germline): MNHEY, SMNVEV (reference sequence). V was pared by 1 base and J by 0 bases, with 9 bases between. The CDR3 region is CASSLLGASTNEKLFF. In DNA form, the CDR3 reads TGTGCCAGCAGTTTATTGGGGGCCTCAACTAATGAAAAACTGTTTTTT.

The V and J genes are TRBV7-8 and TRBJ1-4; D ambiguous. CDR3 size: 15 residues. V was shortened by 6 bases and J by 7 bases, with 18 bases between the two germline ends. The germline gives CDR1 SGHVS, CDR2 FQNEAQ. The DNA of the CDR3 is TGTGCCAGCAGGGCCCCCCCGGGGAGAGGTGAAAAACTGTTTTTT. This translates into CASRAPPGRGEKLFF.

This clone was observed once. The chain couples TRBV13 to TRBJ2-7; no definite D call. V was trimmed by 3 bases and J by 0 bases, leaving 9 bases between them. CDR3 size: 14 residues. Germline values: CDR1 PRHDT, CDR2 FYEKMQ (reference sequence). For the CDR3, the DNA is TGTGCCAGCAGCTTTCCCTCCAACTCCTACGAGCAGTACTTC. It codes for CASSFPSNSYEQYF.

A few counts support this clone. The J gene is TRBJ1-6, the V gene TRBV7-9; the D is unclear. The germline gives CDR1 SEHNR, CDR2 FQNEAQ (reference sequence). Trimming stripped 5 bases from V and 10 bases from J, with 9 bases between. The CDR3 totals 12 residues. The CDR3 protein is CASSLERSPLHF. The DNA for the CDR3 is TGTGCCAGCAGCCTGGAAAGGTCACCCCTCCACTTT.

A remark on this clone: At one of its ends the junction is not consistent with the germline gene, which may arise from a read error. The chain carries TRBV7-7 and TRBJ2-1, with D maybe TRBD1 (5 bases). Germline CDR1 is SSHAT and CDR2 is FNYEAQ (reference sequence). The CDR3 totals 13 residues. CDR3 in amino acids: CASSLVGQGEQFF. DNA of the CDR3: TGTGCTAGCAGCTTAGTGGGCCAGGGTGAGCAGTTCTTC.

V gene TRBV4-3 combines with J gene TRBJ1-2; 7 nucleotides match TRBD1. Germline lookup yields CDR1 LGHNA and CDR2 YSLEER. After removal of 4 bases from V and 8 bases from J, the junction contained 13 bases not matched to a gene. The CDR3 spans 15 residues. CDR3 residues: CASSLIGDRRSGYTF. In nucleotides, the CDR3 is TGCGCCAGCAGCCTGATAGGGGACAGACGGAGCGGCTACACCTTC.

The chain uses TRBV6-5 and TRBJ1-6; the match to TRBD1 covers 7 bases. Germline V gene lookup returns CDR1 MNHEY and CDR2 SVGAGI. The V gene end was trimmed by 0 bases and the J gene end by 6 bases; junction bases not matched to a gene: 5. The CDR3 is 16 residues long. CDR3 protein: CASSYSGTEFNSPLHF. The CDR3, as DNA: TGTGCCAGCAGTTACTCGGGGACAGAATTTAATTCACCCCTCCACTTT.

This chain links TRBV4-3 with TRBJ2-3; weak D call: TRBD2 (7 bases). The CDR3 is 14 residues long. In germline, CDR1 is LGHNA, CDR2 YSLEER. Trimming stripped 1 base from V and 6 bases from J, with 11 bases between. The CDR3: CASSQVRGGDTQYF. DNA for the CDR3: TGCGCCAGCAGCCAAGTTAGGGGGGGCGATACGCAGTATTTT.

J is TRBJ1-4 and V is TRBV6-1; D possibly corresponds to TRBD1 (5 bases). CDR1 is MNHNS and CDR2 is SASEGT in the germline V gene. The V end was cut by 2 bases, the J end by 8 bases, with 15 bases between. This CDR3 has 15 amino acids. The CDR3 here is CASSEWGGTWEKLFF. CDR3 coding DNA: TGTGCCAGCAGTGAATGGGGGGGGACCTGGGAAAAACTGTTTTTT.

The gene calls are TRBV15 and TRBJ2-3; D ambiguous. V lost 0 bases and J lost 2, with 6 bases in between. Germline CDR1 and CDR2: LNHNV and YYDKDF (reference sequence). The CDR3 contains 14 residues. CDR3 DNA sequence: TGTGCCACCAGCAGAGATCTATACACAGATACGCAGTATTTT. This gives the protein CATSRDLYTDTQYF. The full variable domain, rest sourced from reference TRBV15 and TRBJ2-3, is DAMVIQNPRYQVTQFGKPVTLSCSQTLNHNVMYWYQQKSSQAPKLLFHYYDKDFNNEADTPDNFQSRRPNTSFCFLDIRSPGLGDTAMYLCATSRDLYTDTQYFGPGTRLTVL.

Points on this clone: Distinct nucleotide sequences in the sample also encode this CDR3. The rearrangement joins TRBV20-1 to TRBJ2-5; D is perhaps TRBD2 (5 bases). The CDR3 is 11 residues long. The ends were cut back, 5 bases at V and 5 bases at J, with 9 bases in the middle. The germline V gene has CDR1 DFQATT and CDR2 SNEGSKA (reference sequence). The chain's CDR3 is CSAGLGETQYF. CDR3 nucleotide sequence: TGCAGTGCTGGACTCGGGGAGACCCAGTACTTC.

This chain uses TRBV4-2 with TRBJ2-3; 11 positions match TRBD2. The V and J ends lost 0 bases and 8 bases, in that order; junction bases with no gene match: 7. CDR1 is LGHNA and CDR2 is YNFKEQ in the germline V gene. The CDR3 runs to 16 residues. The CDR3 spells CASSQDPGLAVRTQYF. CDR3 bases: TGTGCCAGCAGCCAAGATCCGGGACTAGCGGTTCGTACGCAGTATTTT.

On this clone itself: The junction differs from germline at one of its ends, possibly a read error. This rearrangement joins TRBV28 to TRBJ2-7; D unclear. CDR1 and CDR2 (germline): MDHEN, SYDVKM. This CDR3 has 14 residues. This CDR3 is CATSLTQLSYEQYF. CDR3 DNA sequence: TGTGCCACCAGTCTAACTCAACTCTCCTACGAGCAGTACTTC. The full variable domain, rest sourced from reference TRBV28 and TRBJ2-7, is DVKVTQSSRYLVKRTGEKVFLECVQDMDHENMFWYRQDPGLGLRLIYFSYDVKMKEKGDIPEGYSVSREKKERFSLILESASTNQTSMYLCATSLTQLSYEQYFGPGTRLTVT.

The V gene is TRBV6-2 or TRBV6-3, the J gene TRBJ2-7, with 8 bases matching TRBD2. The CDR3 is made up of 15 amino acids. Trimming at V came to 1 base and at J to 1 base, leaving 3 bases not matched to a gene. The germline CDR1 and CDR2 sequences are MNHEY and SVGEGT. CDR3 sequence: CASSYFRGGSYEQYF. CDR3 bases: TGTGCCAGCAGTTACTTCCGGGGGGGGTCCTACGAGCAGTACTTC.

This clone was counted a few times. The sample contains more than one DNA sequence encoding this CDR3. The gene calls are TRBV6-5 and TRBJ1-1; D might be TRBD1 (5 bases). The CDR3 is 14 residues long. Germline V lookup: CDR1 MNHEY, CDR2 SVGAGI. V was clipped by 4 bases and J by 0 bases, with 9 bases between them. The CDR3: CASSWGRVNTEAFF. CDR3 DNA sequence: TGTGCCAGCAGTTGGGGACGGGTGAACACTGAAGCTTTCTTT.

The J gene is TRBJ1-5, the V gene TRBV19; maybe TRBD1 (5 bases). Trimming cost V 3 bases and J 6 bases, with 24 bases left between them. The CDR3 loop spans 18 amino acids. The germline V gene has CDR1 LNHDA and CDR2 SQIVND (reference sequence). CDR3 loop: CASSIETRGGSIGQPQHF. As DNA, the CDR3 is TGTGCCAGTAGTATCGAGACCCGCGGGGGAAGTATTGGTCAGCCCCAGCATTTT. Full variable domain (remainder filled in from reference TRBV19 and TRBJ1-5): DGGITQSPKYLFRKEGQNVTLSCEQNLNHDAMYWYRQDPGQGLRLIYYSQIVNDFQKGDIAEGYSVSREKKESFPLTVTSAQKNPTAFYLCASSIETRGGSIGQPQHFGDGTRLSIL.

This clone was seen a handful of times. This rearrangement joins TRBV7-6 to TRBJ1-1, with 10 bases aligning to TRBD1. Trimming at V came to 5 bases and at J to 5 bases, leaving 11 bases not matched to a gene. Looked up from germline, CDR1 is SGHVS and CDR2 is FNYEAQ. There are 16 residues in the CDR3. The CDR3: CASSPGQGDGWTEAFF. The CDR3 nucleotides read TGTGCCAGCAGCCCCGGACAGGGGGATGGGTGGACTGAAGCTTTCTTT.

V usage is TRBV2 and J usage is TRBJ2-2, with 7 bases identical to TRBD2. This CDR3 comprises 15 residues. The V gene's germline CDR1 is SNHLY and CDR2 FYNNEI. J lost 0 bases, V lost 8 bases, and 6 bases had no gene match. The DNA of the CDR3 is TGTGCCAGCGGTATGGGGAGGGCGAACACCGGGGAGCTGTTTTTT. It codes for CASGMGRANTGELFF.

The chain links TRBV15 to TRBJ1-1; D perhaps matches TRBD1 (5 bases). The CDR3 has 15 residues. CDR1 LNHNV and CDR2 YYDKDF come from the germline V gene (reference sequence). V was shortened by 0 bases and J by 3 bases, with 11 bases between the two germline ends. CDR3 coding DNA: TGTGCCACCAGCAGAGATGCTGGGACTTACACTGAAGCTTTCTTT. Residues: CATSRDAGTYTEAFF.